The 25 T cell receptor beta chains in this list originate from one sample, sequenced in a study of technical replicates of blood from four donors. The table came from immunoSEQ multiplex PCR; TCRdb's copy has only in-frame clones and leaves some out. The data show under 95,000 clones, with 95% to 98% seen just once and approximately 0.15% held by the top ten. The sequencing sample was made of T cells isolated from PBMCs. Receptors originate from a human donor in good health.

V usage is TRBV5-1 and J usage is TRBJ2-7; 7 bases fit TRBD1. The J segment lost 2 bases and the V segment lost 2 bases, leaving 1 base of the junction unmatched. Germline V lookup: CDR1 SGHRS, CDR2 YFSETQ. This CDR3 comprises 13 residues. The CDR3: CASSLTGAYEQYF. The CDR3 DNA reads TGCGCCAGCAGCTTAACAGGGGCCTACGAGCAGTACTTC.

The CDR3 is CASATGDGGETQYF. The CDR3 region has the DNA TGTGCCAGCGCTACGGGGGACGGAGGCGAGACCCAGTACTTC. The gene calls are TRBV6-5 and TRBJ2-5; TRBD2 is a possible D gene (6 bases). The length of the CDR3 is 14 residues. Germline assignment: CDR1 MNHEY and CDR2 SVGAGI. V was trimmed by 8 bases and J by 5 bases, leaving 18 bases between them.

The chain recombines TRBV29-1 with TRBJ2-7; 10 bases agree with TRBD1. V trimming: 0 bases; J trimming: 3 bases; junction bases outside the gene matches: 11. The CDR3 spans 17 residues. CDR1 and CDR2 (germline): SQVTM, ANQGSEA. CDR3 in amino acids: CSVEDYGRTGGLYEQYF. CDR3 bases: TGCAGCGTTGAAGATTATGGAAGGACAGGGGGTCTCTACGAGCAGTACTTC.

The chain is built from TRBV19 and TRBJ1-4, with a possible D match to TRBD1 (6 bases). CDR1 is LNHDA, CDR2 SQIVND, per germline (reference sequence). CDR3 length: 15 residues. V was shortened by 3 bases and J by 7 bases, with 15 bases between the two germline ends. The CDR3: CASSITGLSGEKLFF. The CDR3 nucleotides read TGTGCCAGTAGTATTACAGGGTTAAGCGGTGAAAAACTGTTTTTT. The full variable domain, with the rest looked up from reference TRBV19 and TRBJ1-4, is DGGITQSPKYLFRKEGQNVTLSCEQNLNHDAMYWYRQDPGQGLRLIYYSQIVNDFQKGDIAEGYSVSREKKESFPLTVTSAQKNPTAFYLCASSITGLSGEKLFFGSGTQLSVL.

The rearrangement links TRBV19 to TRBJ1-2, with 10 bases that match TRBD1. The V gene end was trimmed by 10 bases and the J gene end by 8 bases; junction bases not matched to a gene: 22. There are 17 residues in the CDR3. Germline CDR1 and CDR2: LNHDA and SQIVND (reference sequence). The CDR3 bases are TGTGCCACCCTACCGATGCGGGACAGGGGAATGAAGCTGGGCTACACCTTC. It yields the protein CATLPMRDRGMKLGYTF.

The gene calls are TRBV10-3 and TRBJ1-2; a possible D gene is TRBD1 (5 bases). In germline, CDR1 is ENHRY, CDR2 SYGVKD. CDR3 length: 13 residues. V was shortened by 2 bases and J by 3 bases, with 7 bases between the two germline ends. In nucleotides, the CDR3 is TGTGCCATCAGTGAGGACAGTCACTATGGCTACACCTTC. It yields the protein CAISEDSHYGYTF.

V usage is TRBV28 and J usage is TRBJ1-5; D possibly corresponds to TRBD1 (6 bases). The CDR3 spans 16 residues. The ends were cut back, 0 bases at V and 2 bases at J, with 11 bases in the middle. CDR1 is MDHEN and CDR2 is SYDVKM in the germline V gene. The CDR3 region is CASSLWSGVGNQPQHF. The CDR3 DNA reads TGTGCCAGCAGTTTATGGTCAGGGGTGGGCAATCAGCCCCAGCATTTT.

The rearrangement links TRBV19 to TRBJ1-1; TRBD1 agrees at 7 bases. After removal of 7 bases from V and 5 bases from J, the junction contained 7 bases not matched to a gene. The germline gives CDR1 LNHDA, CDR2 SQIVND (reference sequence). The CDR3 is 13 residues long. The CDR3 is CASTLNRGTEAFF. The DNA for the CDR3 is TGTGCCAGTACCCTAAACAGGGGTACTGAAGCTTTCTTT. Supplemented by reference TRBV19 and TRBJ1-1, the full variable domain reads DGGITQSPKYLFRKEGQNVTLSCEQNLNHDAMYWYRQDPGQGLRLIYYSQIVNDFQKGDIAEGYSVSREKKESFPLTVTSAQKNPTAFYLCASTLNRGTEAFFGQGTRLTVV.

The gene calls are TRBV19 and TRBJ2-5, with a tentative D call TRBD1 (5 bases). V lost 1 base, J lost 1 base, and 13 bases lay in between. The CDR3 runs to 16 residues. CDR1 is LNHDA, CDR2 SQIVND, per germline (reference sequence). The CDR3 nucleotides read TGTGCCAGTAGTATAGTGGGCAAAACAGGCCAAGAGACCCAGTACTTC. It specifies CASSIVGKTGQETQYF.

The rearrangement uses TRBV25-1 and TRBJ1-3; 8 bases are shared with TRBD1. The germline V gene encodes CDR1 MGHDK and CDR2 SYGVNS. The CDR3 consists of 17 residues. The J segment lost 4 bases and the V segment lost 5 bases, leaving 13 bases of the junction unmatched. The DNA for the CDR3 is TGTGCCAGCAGTCCCCAGGGAGGTCAGGGGGCAGGAAACACCATATATTTT. Amino acids: CASSPQGGQGAGNTIYF.

This chain uses TRBV7-8 with TRBJ2-2; 8 nucleotides agree with TRBD1. Germline loops: CDR1 SGHVS, CDR2 FQNEAQ. Unmatched junction bases numbered 6, after V lost 3 bases and J lost 3 bases. The CDR3 runs 16 residues. The DNA of the CDR3 is TGTGCCAGCAGCTTTCCAGGGGGCCTCGACACCGGGGAGCTGTTTTTT. Encoded protein: CASSFPGGLDTGELFF.

This clone came up once. The V call is TRBV27, the J call TRBJ2-3; tentative D call: TRBD1 (6 bases). The CDR3 contains 14 residues. Between the trimmed V and J ends, which lost 4 bases and 2 bases, there was a span of 10 bases. The V gene's germline CDR1 is MNHEY and CDR2 SMNVEV (reference sequence). The CDR3 bases are TGTGCCAGCAGTTCCCGACAGGACACAGATACGCAGTATTTT. This translates into CASSSRQDTDTQYF.

This clone showed up just once. The J gene is TRBJ2-7, the V gene TRBV7-9; D call uncertain. Germline V CDR1 and CDR2: SEHNR, FQNEAQ (reference sequence). V was pared by 1 base and J by 3 bases, with 7 bases between. This CDR3 contains 13 residues. As DNA, the CDR3 is TGTGCCAGCAGCTTAGGCGCGGTCTACGAGCAGTACTTC. It translates to CASSLGAVYEQYF. Looking up the rest from reference TRBV7-9 and TRBJ2-7 gives the full variable domain: DTGVSQNPRHKITKRGQNVTFRCDPISEHNRLYWYRQTLGQGPEFLTYFQNEAQLEKSRLLSDRFSAERPKGSFSTLEIQRTEQGDSAMYLCASSLGAVYEQYFGPGTRLTVT.

V gene TRBV18 combines with J gene TRBJ2-7; TRBD1 is a possible D gene (6 bases). Deletions cut 4 bases from V and 6 bases from J, with 25 bases between. CDR3 size: 17 residues. Germline values: CDR1 KGHSH, CDR2 LQKENI. The CDR3 nucleotides are TGTGCCAGCTCACTTCAGGGACACTCGTACCTGGGGCTCGAGCAGTACTTC. Its protein is CASSLQGHSYLGLEQYF.

This CDR3 reads CASSPRHGELREQYF. DNA for the CDR3: TGTGCCAGCAGTCCCCGGCACGGGGAGTTGCGCGAGCAGTACTTC. The chain recombines TRBV2 with TRBJ2-7; perhaps TRBD2 as D (5 bases). The CDR3 is made up of 15 amino acids. Germline values: CDR1 SNHLY, CDR2 FYNNEI. Trimming cost V 5 bases and J 6 bases, with 20 bases left between them.

The chain joins TRBV20-1 to TRBJ1-2; D gene ambiguous. The CDR3 has 11 residues. CDR1 and CDR2 (germline): DFQATT, SNEGSKA (reference sequence). Trimming stripped 6 bases from V and 6 bases from J, with 11 bases between. Written as DNA, the CDR3 is TGCAGTGCGTCGGCGGGAAATGGCTACACCTTC. The encoded protein is CSASAGNGYTF.

This clone was seen only once. The V and J genes are TRBV28 and TRBJ1-1; TRBD1 agrees at 12 bases. The length of the CDR3 is 20 residues. The V and J ends lost 6 bases and 1 base, in that order; junction bases with no gene match: 18. Germline V gene lookup returns CDR1 MDHEN and CDR2 SYDVKM. CDR3 protein: CASSYPRDRGQRVRNTEAFF. The CDR3 bases are TGTGCCAGCAGCTACCCCCGGGACAGGGGGCAGAGGGTGAGGAACACTGAAGCTTTCTTT.

The chain is built from TRBV6-5 and TRBJ1-1; D remains unclear. This CDR3 has 12 residues. Between the trimmed V and J ends, which lost 6 bases and 5 bases, there was a span of 10 bases. From germline, CDR1 is MNHEY and CDR2 SVGAGI. The CDR3 DNA sequence: TGTGCCAGCAGCAGCAGGCTGACTGAAGCTTTCTTT. Translated: CASSSRLTEAFF.

The chain couples TRBV5-4 to TRBJ2-3; TRBD2 matches at 10 bases. The CDR3 consists of 15 residues. Germline V lookup: CDR1 SGHNT, CDR2 YYREEE (reference sequence). J gave up 3 bases and V 0 bases, and 1 base lay outside the gene matches. The CDR3 protein is CASSLASGGTDTQYF. The CDR3 region has the DNA TGTGCCAGCAGCTTGGCTAGCGGGGGTACAGATACGCAGTATTTT.

This chain connects TRBV19 to TRBJ1-5; 7 positions agree with TRBD1. The CDR3 length is 16 residues. Germline V gives CDR1 LNHDA, CDR2 SQIVND (reference sequence). V lost 3 bases and J lost 0; bases outside the gene matches: 5. Written as DNA, the CDR3 is TGTGCCAGTAGTATCCGGGACAGTCTTAGCAATCAGCCCCAGCATTTT. Translation: CASSIRDSLSNQPQHF.

This clone has only one observation. V gene TRBV4-1 combines with J gene TRBJ2-7; tentatively, D is TRBD1 (5 bases). Germline V gene data show CDR1 as MGHRA and CDR2 as YSYEKL. CDR3 length: 13 residues. V was cut by 4 bases and J by 3 bases, with 10 bases left in between. CDR3 sequence (DNA): TGCGCCAGCAGCCTTTCCCAGGGCTACGAGCAGTACTTC. Translated, it gives CASSLSQGYEQYF.

The chain is built from TRBV18 and TRBJ1-4; TRBD1 is a possible D gene (5 bases). The CDR3 has 14 amino acids. Germline lookup yields CDR1 KGHSH and CDR2 LQKENI. V lost 1 base to trimming and J lost 7 bases, with 10 bases between them. The CDR3 loop is CASSPQGSGEKLFF. DNA for the CDR3: TGTGCCAGCTCACCACAGGGGTCGGGTGAAAAACTGTTTTTT. The entire variable domain, with the rest obtained from reference TRBV18 and TRBJ1-4, is as follows: NAGVMQNPRHLVRRRGQEARLRCSPMKGHSHVYWYRQLPEEGLKFMVYLQKENIIDESGMPKERFSAEFPKEGPSILRIQQVVRGDSAAYFCASSPQGSGEKLFFGSGTQLSVL.

The rearrangement uses TRBV4-1 and TRBJ1-5, with D perhaps TRBD1 (6 bases). CDR3 size: 15 residues. With 4 bases removed from V and 7 bases from J, the gap between germline ends came to 17 bases. Germline lookup yields CDR1 MGHRA and CDR2 YSYEKL. In nucleotides, the CDR3 is TGCGCCAGCAGCCGATCCTCAGGGGCTGAGCAGCCCCAGCATTTT. It translates to CASSRSSGAEQPQHF.

J is TRBJ2-3 and V is TRBV18; D call uncertain. V dropped 2 bases and J dropped 2 bases, with 14 bases sitting between them. The CDR3 spans 16 residues. Germline values: CDR1 KGHSH, CDR2 LQKENI. Written as DNA, the CDR3 is TGTGCCAGCTCACCAATCGGAGACGTCTACACAGATACGCAGTATTTT. Encoded protein: CASSPIGDVYTDTQYF. Together with reference TRBV18 and TRBJ2-3, the CDR3 gives the full variable domain: NAGVMQNPRHLVRRRGQEARLRCSPMKGHSHVYWYRQLPEEGLKFMVYLQKENIIDESGMPKERFSAEFPKEGPSILRIQQVVRGDSAAYFCASSPIGDVYTDTQYFGPGTRLTVL.

The V gene is TRBV28, the J gene TRBJ2-1; D ambiguous. The CDR3 sequence is 11 residues long. The ends were cut back, 1 base at V and 8 bases at J, with 3 bases in the middle. CDR1 and CDR2 from the germline V gene are MDHEN and SYDVKM. The CDR3 DNA follows: TGTGCCAGCAGTTTATTCGATGAGCAGTTCTTC. It codes for CASSLFDEQFF.